The sequence of this T cell receptor (beta chain) was determined in a study of human T cells and chemical hapten exposure. The library put unique molecular identifiers onto individual cDNA molecules. From the RACE reads, TCRdb called clonotypes with MiXCR, one entry per CDR3 protein. This sample carries under 450,000 distinct CDR3 sequences, about 4.8% of them seen once, and the ten largest clones take approximately 2.3%. Germline-derived CDR1 and CDR2 are MNHNS and SASEGT. The CDR3 covers 14 residues. Trimming removed 5 bases from V and 5 bases from J, with 16 bases in between. This clonotype was recorded at least ten times. Described time point: patch test 1, 2 weeks after DPC sensitization. Noted treatment: therapeutic diphenylcyclopropenone sensitization with weekly scalp DPC. Someone pulled total RNA out of unfractionated whole blood.

The sequence was obtained from a woman in her forties or fifties with alopecia areata. Some clones in this sample may be carry-over from other donors' samples. V gene TRBV6-1 combines with J gene TRBJ2-7, with TRBD2 as a possible D gene (6 bases). Specimen: whole blood, collected in connection with sensitization to the hapten diphenylcyclopropenone (DPC). CDR3 region: CASSPVGGRDEQYF. Written as DNA, the CDR3 is TGTGCCAGCAGTCCGGTGGGGGGACGAGACGAGCAGTACTTC.